The entry below describes one TCR beta chain. Per the germline V gene, CDR1 is SGHRS and CDR2 is YFSETQ. The CDR3 loop spans 15 amino acids. The sample comes from a study of CXCR3-negative and CXCR3-positive naive CD8 T cells. UMI-labeled 5' RACE TRB cDNA libraries were prepared from the cells. TCRdb reprocessed the 5' RACE reads, with one entry per CDR3 protein and no DNA. The listing records 130,000 or so distinct CDR3 sequences. The sample comprised naive CXCR3- CD8+ T cells from blood. Specified subset: CD45RO-CCR7+CD27+CD95- naive CD8+ T cells lacking CXCR3 (TNR3-). The J gene is TRBJ2-3, the V gene TRBV5-1. The clonotype comes from a human donor in good health. Some clones in this sample may be carry-over from other donors' samples. The CDR3 protein is CASSFAVADTDTQYF.